This T cell receptor beta chain was found in a study of beta chain features in type 1 diabetes. Study at large: All samples together contributed 90 million to 130 million sorted cells for examination. General study points: Among patients with Type 1 diabetes, TCRB CDR3s were moderately but significantly shorter in every one of the four CD4+ subsets.

Isolated RNA was reverse transcribed in full, so expressed TCRB transcripts were sequenced. The assay was immunoSEQ multiplex PCR, and TCRdb's table has in-frame clones only and misses some. The sample consists of 300,000 to 450,000 clones, roughly 12% of them appearing once. CD45RO/CCR7/CD25/CD127/CD95/CD27 separated CD4+ naive, central memory, regulatory and stem cell-like memory cells by sorting. On this clone itself: Its antigen remains unknown.

Germline V gene lookup returns CDR1 MNHEY and CDR2 SMNVEV (reference sequence). The CDR3 consists of 13 residues. With 5 bases removed from V and 2 bases from J, the gap between germline ends came to 8 bases. Sequences were obtained from naive CD4+ T cells from blood. The clonotype was recovered from a woman between 18 and 29 years old with type 1 diabetes. The V call is TRBV27, the J call TRBJ2-3, with no clear D. The CDR3 protein is CASSPPNTDTQYF. The CDR3 region has the DNA TGTGCCAGCAGTCCCCCAAACACAGATACGCAGTATTTT.